Below, 18 T cell receptor beta chains from the same sample are listed, as sequenced in a study of cytomegalovirus exposure and HLA in healthy donors. PCR employed 60 Vbeta and 13 Jbeta primers. Profiled with immunoSEQ multiplex PCR; TCRdb holds only in-frame clones, not every one. The sample consists of approximately 190,000 clones, roughly four fifths of them appearing once. Sequenced sample: PBMCs. Receptors were obtained from a woman in her thirties in good health and CMV-seropositive.

This rearrangement joins TRBV10-3 to TRBJ2-5; 9 bases match TRBD2. This CDR3 has 16 residues. Germline lookup yields CDR1 ENHRY and CDR2 SYGVKD. V was clipped by 4 bases and J by 4 bases; unmatched bases: 10. The CDR3 region is CAISGSGGRAPETQYF. CDR3 sequence (DNA): TGTGCCATCAGTGGGTCCGGCGGGAGGGCCCCAGAGACCCAGTACTTC.

The rearrangement links TRBV5-1 to TRBJ2-1, with D possibly matching TRBD2 (7 bases). Trimming took 0 bases from V and 8 from J, leaving 18 bases between them. This CDR3 is built from 16 residues. Germline-derived CDR1 and CDR2 are SGHRS and YFSETQ. The CDR3 DNA is TGCGCCAGCAGCTTGGCCATGGGGGGGGGCGGCGATGAGCAGTTCTTC. Protein: CASSLAMGGGGDEQFF. The variable domain in full, with the rest retrieved from reference TRBV5-1 and TRBJ2-1, is KAGVTQTPRYLIKTRGQQVTLSCSPISGHRSVSWYQQTPGQGLQFLFEYFSETQRNKGNFPGRFSGRQFSNSRSEMNVSTLELGDSALYLCASSLAMGGGGDEQFFGPGTRLTVL.

V and J are TRBV5-1 and TRBJ2-5; the D is unclear. V lost 0 bases and J lost 0, with 6 bases in between. The germline V gene has CDR1 SGHRS and CDR2 YFSETQ. The CDR3 length is 14 residues. The CDR3 spells CASSLVPDQETQYF. Written as DNA, the CDR3 is TGCGCCAGCAGCTTGGTACCGGACCAAGAGACCCAGTACTTC.

The chain uses TRBV4-3 and TRBJ1-2, with TRBD1 matching 9 bases. The CDR3 loop spans 15 amino acids. V shed 0 bases and J 7 bases; nucleotides not matched to a gene: 6. Germline CDR1 reads LGHNA; CDR2 reads YSLEER. The CDR3 is CASSQDLQGAFGYTF. CDR3 DNA sequence: TGCGCCAGCAGCCAAGATCTACAGGGGGCGTTTGGCTACACCTTC.

This chain links TRBV28 with TRBJ2-7; TRBD1 might be the D (5 bases). V lost 3 bases and J lost 6, with 9 bases in between. Germline V gene data show CDR1 as MDHEN and CDR2 as SYDVKM. The CDR3 consists of 12 residues. CDR3 region: CASSFQGGEQYF. CDR3 in DNA: TGTGCCAGCAGTTTTCAGGGCGGCGAGCAGTACTTC. Supplemented by reference TRBV28 and TRBJ2-7, the full variable domain reads DVKVTQSSRYLVKRTGEKVFLECVQDMDHENMFWYRQDPGLGLRLIYFSYDVKMKEKGDIPEGYSVSREKKERFSLILESASTNQTSMYLCASSFQGGEQYFGPGTRLTVT.

This clone was counted a few times. The V gene is TRBV5-1, the J gene TRBJ2-1, with 7 bases lining up with TRBD1. Germline V lookup: CDR1 SGHRS, CDR2 YFSETQ. The CDR3 has 14 residues. The ends lost 4 bases at V and 7 bases at J; junction bases unmatched: 8. The CDR3 region has the DNA TGCGCCAGCAGCCACGGACAGGCGGATAATGAGCAGTTCTTC. This sequence encodes CASSHGQADNEQFF. Combining the CDR3 with reference TRBV5-1 and TRBJ2-1 gives the whole variable domain KAGVTQTPRYLIKTRGQQVTLSCSPISGHRSVSWYQQTPGQGLQFLFEYFSETQRNKGNFPGRFSGRQFSNSRSEMNVSTLELGDSALYLCASSHGQADNEQFFGPGTRLTVL.

This clone appeared once. The chain carries TRBV5-1 and TRBJ2-3; 7 bases match TRBD2. CDR3 size: 14 residues. Germline V lookup: CDR1 SGHRS, CDR2 YFSETQ. V lost 4 bases to trimming and J lost 3 bases; unmatched junction nucleotides: 5. The CDR3 DNA is TGCGCCAGCAGCGGGGGAGGGACTACAGATACGCAGTATTTT. This encodes CASSGGGTTDTQYF.

The chain links TRBV5-6 to TRBJ2-2, with D possibly TRBD1 on 5 matching bases. The CDR3 totals 13 residues. Germline V gene data show CDR1 as SGHDT and CDR2 as YYEEEE. The V end was cut by 4 bases, the J end by 6 bases, with 10 bases between. CDR3 coding DNA: TGTGCCAGCAGCCGACAGTTGTCCGGGGAGCTGTTTTTT. Amino acid sequence: CASSRQLSGELFF. Combining the CDR3 with reference TRBV5-6 and TRBJ2-2 gives the whole variable domain DAGVTQSPTHLIKTRGQQVTLRCSPKSGHDTVSWYQQALGQGPQFIFQYYEEEERQRGNFPDRFSGHQFPNYSSELNVNALLLGDSALYLCASSRQLSGELFFGEGSRLTVL.

This chain links TRBV28 with TRBJ1-4; no firm D call. Trimming removed 4 bases from V and 8 bases from J, with 14 bases in between. Germline V gene data show CDR1 as MDHEN and CDR2 as SYDVKM. The length of the CDR3 is 14 residues. Here the CDR3 reads CASSSTRVGEKLFF. CDR3 DNA sequence: TGTGCCAGCAGTTCGACCCGGGTCGGGGAAAAACTGTTTTTT.

The chain joins TRBV6-4 to TRBJ2-1; 12 bases align to TRBD2. Germline CDR1 reads MRHNA; CDR2 reads SNTAGT. This CDR3 has 15 residues. J was trimmed by 6 bases and V by 4 bases; bases with no gene match: 4. For the CDR3, the DNA is TGTGCCAGCAGTGGCGGGACTAGCGGGTTCAATGAGCAGTTCTTC. Protein product: CASSGGTSGFNEQFF.

This chain joins TRBV7-2 and TRBJ2-3; maybe TRBD1 (6 bases). The germline V and J ends were trimmed by 4 bases and 1 base, with 12 bases remaining between them. This CDR3 has 15 amino acids. From germline, CDR1 is SGHTA and CDR2 FQGNSA. CDR3 protein: CASSSKGVRTDTQYF. CDR3 coding DNA: TGTGCCAGCAGCTCGAAGGGGGTCCGCACAGATACGCAGTATTTT.

This chain uses TRBV6-4 with TRBJ1-1, with D perhaps TRBD1 (5 bases). The CDR3 is 13 amino acids. Germline CDR1 is MRHNA and CDR2 is SNTAGT. V shed 5 bases and J shed 1 base, with 8 bases lying between them. In DNA, the CDR3 is TGTGCCAGCAGTCGAGACAGGAACACTGAAGCTTTCTTT. Its protein product is CASSRDRNTEAFF.

Only a few counts were recorded for this clone. The chain recombines TRBV4-2 with TRBJ1-2, with 9 bases fitting TRBD1. With 5 bases clipped from V and 8 bases from J, the junction kept 18 bases outside the gene matches. The CDR3 runs to 17 residues. Germline assignment: CDR1 LGHNA and CDR2 YNFKEQ. The DNA for the CDR3 is TGTGCCAGCAGCTTACCCTCGAACCCGACAGGGGGTGGAGGCTACACCTTC. This sequence encodes CASSLPSNPTGGGGYTF.

This rearrangement joins TRBV4-3 to TRBJ1-6; D gene ambiguous. This CDR3 has 17 residues. With 0 bases removed from V and 5 bases from J, the gap between germline ends came to 14 bases. The germline gives CDR1 LGHNA, CDR2 YSLEER. The CDR3 loop reads CASSQDRGTVNNSPLHF. Written as DNA, the CDR3 is TGCGCCAGCAGCCAAGATCGGGGAACAGTCAATAATTCACCCCTCCACTTT.

This clone was seen only once. The chain is built from TRBV7-2 and TRBJ2-7; D is uncertain. The germline V gene has CDR1 SGHTA and CDR2 FQGNSA. V dropped 4 bases and J dropped 2 bases, with 3 bases sitting between them. This CDR3 spans 11 amino acids. The CDR3: CASSSAYEQYF. In DNA form, the CDR3 reads TGTGCCAGCAGCTCAGCCTACGAGCAGTACTTC.

The chain combines TRBV11-1 with TRBJ2-3, with D maybe TRBD1 (5 bases). V was cut by 4 bases and J by 2 bases, with 13 bases left in between. CDR3 length: 15 residues. Per the germline V gene, CDR1 is SGHAT and CDR2 is FQDESV (reference sequence). The CDR3 protein is CASSSLGHFTDTQYF. In DNA form, the CDR3 reads TGTGCCAGCAGCTCTCTAGGACACTTCACAGATACGCAGTATTTT.

The chain combines TRBV6-1 with TRBJ2-3, with TRBD2 identical over 7 bases. Trimming at V came to 3 bases and at J to 5 bases, leaving 14 bases not matched to a gene. Germline V gene data show CDR1 as MNHNS and CDR2 as SASEGT. The CDR3 has 17 amino acids. The CDR3 reads CASSDMRRLASGDTQYF. The CDR3 DNA sequence: TGTGCCAGCAGTGATATGAGGAGGTTGGCTAGCGGAGATACGCAGTATTTT.

The chain is built from TRBV7-2 and TRBJ2-7, with 9 bases lining up with TRBD2. The CDR3 is made up of 17 amino acids. The germline V gene encodes CDR1 SGHTA and CDR2 FQGNSA. The trim removed 1 base at V and 2 bases at J, leaving 9 bases unmatched. The CDR3, as DNA: TGTGCCAGCAGCTTAGGGGCGGGCGGGGGGGACCCCTACGAGCAGTACTTC. Amino acid sequence: CASSLGAGGGDPYEQYF.